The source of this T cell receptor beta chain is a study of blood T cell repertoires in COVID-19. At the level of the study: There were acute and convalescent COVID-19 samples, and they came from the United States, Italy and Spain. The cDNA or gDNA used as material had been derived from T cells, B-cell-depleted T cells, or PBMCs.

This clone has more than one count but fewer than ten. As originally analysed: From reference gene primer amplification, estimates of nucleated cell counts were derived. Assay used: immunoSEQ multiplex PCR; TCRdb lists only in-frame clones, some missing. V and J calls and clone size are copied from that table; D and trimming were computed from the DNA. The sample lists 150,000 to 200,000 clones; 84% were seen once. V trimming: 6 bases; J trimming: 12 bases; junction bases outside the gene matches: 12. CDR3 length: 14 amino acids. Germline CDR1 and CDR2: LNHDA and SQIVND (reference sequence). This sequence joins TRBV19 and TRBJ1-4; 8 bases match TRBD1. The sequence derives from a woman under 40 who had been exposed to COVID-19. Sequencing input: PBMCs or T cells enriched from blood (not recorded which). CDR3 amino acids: CASSAGTGSWQLFF. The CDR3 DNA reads TGTGCCAGTAGCGCCGGGACAGGCTCTTGGCAACTGTTTTTT.